Each of the 22 T cell receptor beta chains below was sequenced from the same sample in a study of cytomegalovirus exposure and HLA in healthy donors. Repertoires were generated with immunoSEQ multiplex PCR, while TCRdb's copy carries only in-frame clones and drops some. The sample lists fewer than 150,000 clones, roughly 86% occurring once. Sequenced: PBMCs. The receptors shown here come from a man aged 30 to 39 in good health and CMV-seronegative.

The chain carries TRBV5-6 and TRBJ1-2; D might be TRBD1 (5 bases). Trimming cost V 1 base and J 3 bases, with 13 bases left between them. The germline V gene has CDR1 SGHDT and CDR2 YYEEEE. The CDR3 spans 15 residues. The CDR3 DNA is TGTGCCAGCAGCTTGTTGGCGCAGGGCGACTATGGCTACACCTTC. Residues: CASSLLAQGDYGYTF.

The table lists this clone with a count of one. The chain couples TRBV6-5 to TRBJ1-1; possibly TRBD1 for D (6 bases). V lost 6 bases and J 6 bases, leaving 17 bases between the germline ends. This CDR3 spans 14 amino acids. Germline V lookup: CDR1 MNHEY, CDR2 SVGAGI. The DNA for the CDR3 is TGTGCCAGCAGAAATAGAAACAGGGTCGCTGAAGCTTTCTTT. Its protein product is CASRNRNRVAEAFF.

The chain links TRBV4-1 to TRBJ1-3; D gene uncertain. From germline, CDR1 is MGHRA and CDR2 YSYEKL. The CDR3 loop spans 11 amino acids. Trimming pared 3 bases from V and 9 bases from J, leaving 6 bases between. The chain's CDR3 is CASSQGGTIYF. CDR3 coding DNA: TGCGCCAGCAGCCAGGGAGGCACCATATATTTT.

V usage is TRBV10-3 and J usage is TRBJ2-1; 8 nucleotides align to TRBD2. The CDR3 extends over 16 amino acids. CDR1 and CDR2 (germline): ENHRY, SYGVKD. The V gene end was trimmed by 4 bases and the J gene end by 3 bases; junction bases not matched to a gene: 8. The CDR3 region has the DNA TGTGCCATCAGTGCACTAGCGGAGGGGGGCTACAATGAGCAGTTCTTC. It codes for CAISALAEGGYNEQFF.

This clone was seen just once. This chain connects TRBV13 to TRBJ1-1; D unresolved. Germline V gene data show CDR1 as PRHDT and CDR2 as FYEKMQ (reference sequence). V dropped 0 bases and J dropped 8 bases, with 16 bases sitting between them. The CDR3 has 15 amino acids. This CDR3 reads CASSLGNPATAEAFF. Written as DNA, the CDR3 is TGTGCCAGCAGCTTAGGGAACCCAGCAACAGCAGAAGCTTTCTTT. Full variable domain (remainder filled in from reference TRBV13 and TRBJ1-1): AAGVIQSPRHLIKEKRETATLKCYPIPRHDTVYWYQQGPGQDPQFLISFYEKMQSDKGSIPDRFSAQQFSDYHSELNMSSLELGDSALYFCASSLGNPATAEAFFGQGTRLTVV.

The chain uses TRBV7-8 and TRBJ2-1; tentative D call: TRBD2 (7 bases). The CDR3 sequence is 13 residues long. Germline lookup yields CDR1 SGHVS and CDR2 FQNEAQ. Trimming took 5 bases from V and 13 from J, leaving 18 bases between them. CDR3 sequence: CASSPAPGGLQFF. In nucleotides, the CDR3 is TGTGCCAGCAGCCCCGCCCCCGGGGGGCTACAGTTCTTC.

The chain recombines TRBV13 with TRBJ2-7; tentative D call: TRBD1 (6 bases). The CDR3 has 18 amino acids. Germline V CDR1 and CDR2: PRHDT, FYEKMQ (reference sequence). V was trimmed by 3 bases and J by 5 bases, leaving 26 bases between them. Written as DNA, the CDR3 is TGTGCCAGCAGCTTTTCAGAGGGGGTGACTGACCGTCTGGACGAGCAGTACTTC. Its protein is CASSFSEGVTDRLDEQYF. The variable domain in full, completed from reference TRBV13 and TRBJ2-7, reads AAGVIQSPRHLIKEKRETATLKCYPIPRHDTVYWYQQGPGQDPQFLISFYEKMQSDKGSIPDRFSAQQFSDYHSELNMSSLELGDSALYFCASSFSEGVTDRLDEQYFGPGTRLTVT.

The chain joins TRBV15 to TRBJ2-3, with 7 nucleotides matching TRBD1. The V gene's germline CDR1 is LNHNV and CDR2 YYDKDF (reference sequence). This CDR3 region has 16 residues. J lost 2 bases, V lost 3 bases, and 8 bases had no gene match. The CDR3 loop is CATSRGQSSDTDTQYF. In DNA form, the CDR3 reads TGTGCCACCAGCAGGGGACAGAGCTCAGACACAGATACGCAGTATTTT.

The chain carries TRBV19 and TRBJ2-3; D possibly corresponds to TRBD1 (6 bases). Germline assignment: CDR1 LNHDA and CDR2 SQIVND (reference sequence). The CDR3 is made up of 15 amino acids. The V end lost 3 bases, the J end lost 6 bases, and 16 bases lay between the germline ends. CDR3 residues: CASSIHRVDGDTQYF. The DNA of the CDR3 is TGTGCCAGTAGTATCCACAGGGTGGATGGGGATACGCAGTATTTT.

The V call is TRBV7-9, the J call TRBJ2-7, with D maybe TRBD1 (5 bases). The CDR3 consists of 15 residues. Trimming took 0 bases from V and 4 from J, leaving 13 bases between them. The V gene's germline CDR1 is SEHNR and CDR2 FQNEAQ (reference sequence). Here the CDR3 DNA reads TGTGCCAGCAGCTTAGCGCAGGGTCTCAAGTACGAGCAGTACTTC. Translation gives CASSLAQGLKYEQYF.

In DNA, the CDR3 is TGTGCCAGCAGTGCCCGGGGACAGGGCTATGGCTACACCTTC. It yields the protein CASSARGQGYGYTF. The J gene is TRBJ1-2, the V gene TRBV6-1; TRBD1 agrees at 9 bases. Per germline, CDR1 MNHNS and CDR2 SASEGT. The V segment lost 4 bases and the J segment 4 bases; nucleotides outside the gene matches: 4. This CDR3 has 14 residues.

V and J are TRBV5-4 and TRBJ2-2; D is possibly TRBD1 (5 bases). The length of the CDR3 is 15 residues. Trimming pared 0 bases from V and 6 bases from J, leaving 12 bases between. The germline V gene has CDR1 SGHNT and CDR2 YYREEE (reference sequence). The CDR3 DNA reads TGTGCCAGCAGCTTGGCGAGAACAGGCGCCGGGGAGCTGTTTTTT. Translation: CASSLARTGAGELFF.

The chain is built from TRBV29-1 and TRBJ1-1, with no clear D. This CDR3 region has 14 residues. The germline CDR1 and CDR2 sequences are SQVTM and ANQGSEA. V lost 1 base to trimming and J lost 1 base, with 10 bases between them. CDR3 loop: CSVEAGLGNTEAFF. The CDR3 DNA reads as TGCAGCGTTGAAGCCGGGTTGGGGAACACTGAAGCTTTCTTT.

The gene calls are TRBV18 and TRBJ2-3, with 10 bases that match TRBD1. This CDR3 comprises 22 residues. V lost 3 bases to trimming and J lost 2 bases; unmatched junction nucleotides: 23. Germline CDR1 and CDR2: KGHSH and LQKENI. The CDR3 loop is CASSPPTMRDRGRRPLTDTQYF. CDR3 coding DNA: TGTGCCAGCTCACCGCCGACCATGCGGGACAGGGGCAGGAGGCCCCTCACAGATACGCAGTATTTT.

The rearrangement joins TRBV2 to TRBJ2-3; no definite D call. The length of the CDR3 is 11 residues. Germline CDR1 reads SNHLY; CDR2 reads FYNNEI. V was clipped by 6 bases and J by 6 bases, with 7 bases between them. For the CDR3, the DNA is TGTGCCAGCAGCAGAACGGATACGCAGTATTTT. This codes for CASSRTDTQYF.

This chain uses TRBV5-1 with TRBJ1-2; TRBD1 agrees at 12 bases. The junction had 13 bases not matched to a gene; V was cut back by 3 bases and J by 7 bases. This CDR3 is built from 17 residues. Germline values: CDR1 SGHRS, CDR2 YFSETQ. The CDR3 region has the DNA TGCGCCAGCAGCTCGAGATCCGGGACAGGGGGCTCGGGTGGCTACACCTTC. It yields the protein CASSSRSGTGGSGGYTF. Full variable domain (rest looked up from reference TRBV5-1 and TRBJ1-2): KAGVTQTPRYLIKTRGQQVTLSCSPISGHRSVSWYQQTPGQGLQFLFEYFSETQRNKGNFPGRFSGRQFSNSRSEMNVSTLELGDSALYLCASSSRSGTGGSGGYTFGSGTRLTVV.

J is TRBJ2-6 and V is TRBV27; the match to TRBD1 covers 7 bases. V trimming: 1 base; J trimming: 4 bases; junction bases outside the gene matches: 13. This CDR3 is 19 amino acids long. The V gene's germline CDR1 is MNHEY and CDR2 SMNVEV (reference sequence). The CDR3, as DNA: TGTGCCAGCAGTTTATTCTTCCCCGACAGGGATGACGGGGCCAACGTCCTGACTTTC. Residues: CASSLFFPDRDDGANVLTF.

This chain uses TRBV10-1 with TRBJ2-1; the D gene is possibly TRBD2 (5 bases). Germline assignment: CDR1 WNHNN and CDR2 SYGVQD (reference sequence). The length of the CDR3 is 13 residues. Trimming shortened V by 4 bases and J by 10 bases, and 14 bases separated the two germline ends. This chain's CDR3 is CASSGQDLWEQFF. Here the CDR3 DNA reads TGCGCCAGCAGTGGCCAGGACTTGTGGGAGCAGTTCTTC.

The chain is built from TRBV27 and TRBJ1-4, with D hard to call. There are 15 residues in the CDR3. The V gene lost 2 bases and the J gene lost 2 bases, with 9 bases spanning the gap. CDR1 MNHEY and CDR2 SMNVEV come from the germline V gene (reference sequence). The CDR3 is CASSLQAATNEKLFF. CDR3 in DNA: TGTGCCAGCAGTTTACAGGCAGCCACTAATGAAAAACTGTTTTTT.

V usage is TRBV4-1 and J usage is TRBJ1-5; tentatively, D is TRBD1 (6 bases). CDR3 length equals 19 residues. V dropped 0 bases and J dropped 2 bases, with 20 bases sitting between them. CDR1 and CDR2 (germline): MGHRA, YSYEKL. The CDR3 coding sequence is TGCGCCAGCAGCCAAGATGGTCAGGGGAAAGGGTCCGGCAATCAGCCCCAGCATTTT. Protein: CASSQDGQGKGSGNQPQHF.

The chain uses TRBV21-1 and TRBJ2-5; TRBD1, the table's D call, was not compared with the DNA. TRBV21-1 is designated a pseudogene. CDR3 length equals 15 residues. The CDR3 reads CASSNLARVAETQYF. The CDR3 region has the DNA TGTGCCAGCAGCAATTTGGCCAGGGTCGCTGAGACCCAGTACTTC.

The chain couples TRBV5-1 to TRBJ2-7; perhaps TRBD2 as D (6 bases). CDR1 and CDR2 from the germline V gene are SGHRS and YFSETQ. The CDR3 length is 14 residues. Between the trimmed V and J ends, which lost 2 bases and 4 bases, there was a span of 13 bases. The CDR3 reads CASSFGGGIYEQYF. The CDR3 coding sequence is TGCGCCAGCAGCTTTGGAGGAGGGATTTACGAGCAGTACTTC. The full variable domain, rest sourced from reference TRBV5-1 and TRBJ2-7, is KAGVTQTPRYLIKTRGQQVTLSCSPISGHRSVSWYQQTPGQGLQFLFEYFSETQRNKGNFPGRFSGRQFSNSRSEMNVSTLELGDSALYLCASSFGGGIYEQYFGPGTRLTVT.